This entry concerns a single T cell receptor (beta chain). The antigen is undetermined. Constant-region reverse primers amplified full-length variable regions, followed by semi-nested Nested Universal Primer A PCR. TCRdb re-called the 5' RACE reads through MiXCR, storing one row per CDR3 protein. There are about 7,200 distinct CDR3 sequences in the sample; approximately 42% occur only once, and 4.4% lies in the top ten. CD4+CD45RO+CD25- cells were isolated as memory CD4+ T cells. There are 15 residues in the CDR3. The V and J ends lost 1 base and 7 bases, in that order; junction bases with no gene match: 3. From germline, CDR1 is SGHRS and CDR2 YFSETQ. Whole-study findings and limits: The larger-cohort validation was restricted to a single TCR beta V-J rearrangement rather than whole repertoires.

This receptor was obtained from a female donor with breast cancer. Material: memory CD4+ T cells sorted from blood. Subset denoted: memory CD4+ T cells, CD4+CD45RO+CD25-. This chain connects TRBV5-1 to TRBJ2-1; 12 positions agree with TRBD2. CDR3 in amino acids: CASSLILAGGNEQFF. CDR3 bases: TGCGCCAGCAGCTTGATCCTAGCGGGGGGGAATGAGCAGTTCTTC.